Below are 21 T cell receptor beta chains sequenced from a single sample in a study of T cells after yellow fever vaccination (dated by TCRdb to about 2019). Read against the paper, the sample's treatment or condition label means: live attenuated yellow fever vaccine strain. Receptor libraries were prepared by 5' RACE. The reads were generated on an Illumina HiSeq 2500. The raw public data were reprocessed by TCRdb itself: fastp quality trimming at Q25, MiXCR clonotype calling, in-frame beta chains only. Duplicate CDR3 protein sequences are folded into a single record with the most common DNA and genes. This sample gives fewer than 100,000 distinct CDR3 sequences in total; approximately 9% of them show up just once. Clones ranked in the top ten supply approximately 16% of the sample. Sequenced here: CD8+ T cells not binding an NS4B(214-222) dextramer, sorted from PBMCs, sampled roughly 14 days after the first yellow fever vaccination. The cell subset or site label on this specimen signifies: NS4B epitope dextramer-negative CD8 T cells. The receptor source for this set is a man aged 18-30 years who received the YFV17D yellow fever vaccine.

This clonotype was detected a few times. The genes are TRBV27 and TRBJ2-7; no definite D call. V was trimmed by 3 bases and J by 6 bases, leaving 6 bases between them. The CDR3 sequence is 11 residues long. Germline loops: CDR1 MNHEY, CDR2 SMNVEV (reference sequence). CDR3 sequence reads: CASSFGSEQYV. CDR3 DNA: TGTGCCAGCAGTTTCGGGTCCGAGCAGTACGTC.

This clonotype was seen more than once but under ten times. The V and J genes are TRBV6-5 and TRBJ1-2; D remains unclear. The CDR3 is 16 amino acids. The germline V and J ends were trimmed by 0 bases and 1 base, with 12 bases remaining between them. Germline V CDR1 and CDR2: MNHEY, SVGAGI. The chain's CDR3 is CASSYSSVLVNYGYTF. In DNA form, the CDR3 reads TGTGCCAGCAGTTACTCGTCCGTACTCGTTAACTATGGCTACACCTTC.

This clonotype was observed a handful of times. The genes are TRBV7-2 and TRBJ1-2, with 8 bases fitting TRBD1. Germline CDR1 and CDR2: SGHTA and FQGNSA. J lost 3 bases, V lost 4 bases, and 7 bases had no gene match. This CDR3 is built from 15 residues. The CDR3: CASSSPGGSYYGYTF. The CDR3 DNA reads as TGTGCCAGCAGCTCGCCAGGGGGCAGCTACTATGGCTACACCTTC. Combining the CDR3 with reference TRBV7-2 and TRBJ1-2 gives the whole variable domain GAGVSQSPSNKVTEKGKDVELRCDPISGHTALYWYRQSLGQGLEFLIYFQGNSAPDKSGLPSDRFSAERTGGSVSTLTIQRTQQEDSAVYLCASSSPGGSYYGYTFGSGTRLTVV.

This clonotype was observed at least ten times. V usage is TRBV11-1 and J usage is TRBJ1-1, with D unclear. Germline CDR1 SGHAT, CDR2 FQDESV (reference sequence). CDR3 size: 12 residues. V was shortened by 3 bases and J by 4 bases, with 6 bases between the two germline ends. The CDR3 DNA is TGTGCCAGCAGCTTCCCGCTCACTGAAGCTTTCTTT. Residues: CASSFPLTEAFF.

This clonotype was detected a few times. The chain couples TRBV2 to TRBJ2-7; 11 bases fit TRBD1. With 6 bases clipped from V and 3 bases from J, the junction kept 7 bases outside the gene matches. The CDR3 runs 15 residues. CDR1 is SNHLY, CDR2 FYNNEI, per germline. The CDR3 DNA is TGTGCCAGCAGAGTTGGGACAGGGGGTTACTACGAGCAGTACTTC. Its protein is CASRVGTGGYYEQYF.

The chain carries TRBV12-3 or TRBV12-4 and TRBJ1-4, with no clear D. V shed 7 bases and J shed 8 bases, with 11 bases lying between them. CDR3 length: 12 amino acids. In DNA form, the CDR3 reads TGTGCCAGCACCTACAGCGGGGAAAAACTGTTTTTT. The encoded protein is CASTYSGEKLFF.

The V call is TRBV12-5, the J call TRBJ1-1, with D uncertain. V dropped 1 base and J dropped 4 bases, with 7 bases sitting between them. The CDR3 contains 13 residues. In germline, CDR1 is LGHNT, CDR2 FRNRAP. The CDR3 coding sequence is TGTGCTAGTGGTTTGGGGTTGCGCACTGAAGCTTTCTTT. Amino acids: CASGLGLRTEAFF.

This chain joins TRBV4-1 and TRBJ2-7; 7 bases fit TRBD2. V gave up 4 bases and J gave up 4 bases; unmatched junction bases: 4. This CDR3 region has 13 residues. Germline CDR1 MGHRA, CDR2 YSYEKL. The CDR3 nucleotides read TGCGCCAGCAGCCGGGAGGGCGGGTACGAGCAGTACGTC. Residues: CASSREGGYEQYV.

This clonotype was seen a few times. The V call is TRBV5-6, the J call TRBJ2-2, with 7 positions matching TRBD1. V gave up 10 bases and J gave up 7 bases; unmatched junction bases: 10. Looked up from germline, CDR1 is SGHDT and CDR2 is YYEEEE. The CDR3 loop spans 13 amino acids. CDR3 in DNA: TGTGCCTCCTTCCGGGACAGTCTCGGGGAGCTGTTTTTT. This encodes CASFRDSLGELFF. The full variable domain, its missing parts supplied by reference TRBV5-6 and TRBJ2-2, is DAGVTQSPTHLIKTRGQQVTLRCSPKSGHDTVSWYQQALGQGPQFIFQYYEEEERQRGNFPDRFSGHQFPNYSSELNVNALLLGDSALYLCASFRDSLGELFFGEGSRLTVL.

This clonotype turned up a few times. The chain recombines TRBV7-9 with TRBJ1-1, with D possibly matching TRBD1 (6 bases). The V gene's germline CDR1 is SEHNR and CDR2 FQNEAQ (reference sequence). V was clipped by 5 bases and J by 5 bases, with 15 bases between them. The CDR3 has 14 amino acids. This CDR3 reads CASSHERGGTEAFF. The DNA for the CDR3 is TGTGCCAGCAGCCATGAGAGGGGGGGAACTGAAGCTTTCTTT.

This clonotype was recorded a few times. The chain is built from TRBV20-1 and TRBJ2-1; no reliable D call. Germline loops: CDR1 DFQATT, CDR2 SNEGSKA (reference sequence). The length of the CDR3 is 11 residues. The V and J ends lost 3 bases and 6 bases respectively, with 6 bases between them. The CDR3 spells CSASKFNEQFF. CDR3 sequence (DNA): TGCAGTGCTAGTAAGTTCAATGAGCAGTTCTTC.

The CDR3 loop is CARPQGDLNTEAFF. For the CDR3, the DNA is TGTGCCAGACCCCAAGGGGACCTGAACACTGAAGCTTTCTTT. This rearrangement joins TRBV2 to TRBJ1-1; TRBD1 is a possible D gene (5 bases). The CDR3 extends over 14 amino acids. The germline V gene has CDR1 SNHLY and CDR2 FYNNEI. Deletions cut 9 bases from V and 0 bases from J, with 14 bases between.

At least ten counts were recorded for this clonotype. This chain connects TRBV4-3 to TRBJ2-5; 12 nucleotides align to TRBD2. Germline V gene sequence: CDR1 LGHNA, CDR2 YSLEER. J was trimmed by 5 bases and V by 4 bases; bases with no gene match: 8. The CDR3 totals 16 residues. The CDR3 sequence is CASSPSSGGAWETQYF. CDR3 in DNA: TGCGCCAGCAGCCCCTCTAGCGGGGGGGCCTGGGAGACCCAGTACTTC.

This clonotype showed up many times. The rearrangement joins TRBV7-8 to TRBJ1-4, with D unresolved. The CDR3 runs to 16 residues. Germline loops: CDR1 SGHVS, CDR2 FQNEAQ. V dropped 0 bases and J dropped 6 bases, with 14 bases sitting between them. The CDR3 loop is CASSLAASLKDEKLFF. CDR3 nucleotides: TGTGCCAGCAGCTTAGCTGCCAGTCTAAAGGATGAAAAACTGTTTTTT.

The genes are TRBV4-2 and TRBJ2-7, with D possibly matching TRBD1 (5 bases). Germline CDR1 and CDR2: LGHNA and YNFKEQ. The CDR3 sequence is 16 residues long. V dropped 0 bases and J dropped 5 bases, with 17 bases sitting between them. CDR3 coding DNA: TGTGCCAGCAGCCAAGACGGGCAGGGCCTGAGCAACGAGCAGTACTTC. Translation: CASSQDGQGLSNEQYF.

Only a few counts were recorded for this clonotype. The CDR3 region has the DNA TGTGCCAGCGTGATCGGGACAGGGGAAGAGACCCAGTACTTC. Translated: CASVIGTGEETQYF. The rearrangement joins TRBV7-8 to TRBJ2-5; 10 bases are a match to TRBD1. The CDR3 loop spans 14 amino acids. With 8 bases clipped from V and 3 bases from J, the junction kept 6 bases outside the gene matches. The germline CDR1 and CDR2 sequences are SGHVS and FQNEAQ. Together with reference TRBV7-8 and TRBJ2-5, the CDR3 gives the full variable domain: GAGVSQSPRYKVAKRGQDVALRCDPISGHVSLFWYQQALGQGPEFLTYFQNEAQLDKSGLPSDRFFAERPEGSVSTLKIQRTQQEDSAVYLCASVIGTGEETQYFGPGTRLLVL.

The sample holds a few counts of this clonotype. The chain is built from TRBV7-8 and TRBJ1-4; possible D gene TRBD1, 5 bases. Germline V gives CDR1 SGHVS, CDR2 FQNEAQ. Trimming stripped 3 bases from V and 8 bases from J, with 13 bases between. CDR3 length: 14 residues. The CDR3 is CASSLGTIGEKLFF. As DNA, the CDR3 is TGTGCCAGCAGCTTGGGGACCATTGGGGAAAAACTGTTTTTT.

This chain links TRBV12-3 or TRBV12-4 with TRBJ2-7; D is perhaps TRBD1 (6 bases). Trimming took off 10 bases at V and 3 bases at J, with 16 bases between the two ends. This CDR3 is built from 13 residues. In nucleotides, the CDR3 is TGTGCCACCGGGACAAAGACTTACTACGAGCAGTACTTC. It is translated as CATGTKTYYEQYF.

The chain recombines TRBV27 with TRBJ1-2; 7 nucleotides match TRBD1. With 4 bases clipped from V and 1 base from J, the junction kept 3 bases outside the gene matches. Germline CDR1 is MNHEY and CDR2 is SMNVEV (reference sequence). The CDR3 length is 14 residues. The CDR3 spells CASSWDRSNYGYTF. The DNA for the CDR3 is TGTGCCAGCAGTTGGGACAGAAGTAACTATGGCTACACCTTC.

The chain uses TRBV6-2 or TRBV6-3 and TRBJ2-3; the D gene is possibly TRBD2 (6 bases). The germline V gene encodes CDR1 MNHEY and CDR2 SVGEGT. Trimming stripped 6 bases from V and 6 bases from J, with 13 bases between. The CDR3 contains 13 residues. CDR3 loop: CASRKPRGDTQYF. The CDR3 DNA is TGTGCCAGCAGGAAGCCTCGGGGGGATACGCAGTATTTT.

This rearrangement joins TRBV3-1 to TRBJ2-5; TRBD2 might be the D (6 bases). Deletions cut 4 bases from V and 1 base from J, with 10 bases between. Germline assignment: CDR1 LGHDT and CDR2 YNNKEL (reference sequence). There are 14 residues in the CDR3. CDR3 in DNA: TGTGCCAGCAGCCCGGCCGGGAGCCAAGAGACCCAGTACTTC. It codes for CASSPAGSQETQYF.